This entry concerns a single T cell receptor (beta chain). Its matching antigen is unknown. Sequencing was performed with immunoSEQ multiplex PCR; in TCRdb, only in-frame clones are kept and a portion is missing. The repertoire holds under 200,000 clones, with 84% as singletons. This record comes from a study of cytomegalovirus exposure and HLA in healthy donors. V was shortened by 6 bases and J by 3 bases, with 13 bases between the two germline ends. This CDR3 is built from 14 residues. Germline CDR1 reads SGHTA; CDR2 reads FQGTGA. Broader study findings: It was about 150 TCR beta chains that were listed as cytomegalovirus-associated.

The TCR originated in a man between 18 and 35 years old in good health and CMV-seropositive. The genes are TRBV7-3 and TRBJ2-3, with D possibly TRBD2 on 6 matching bases. Material: PBMCs. The DNA for the CDR3 is TGTGCCAGCAGTCCGGAGGGTAATACAGATACGCAGTATTTT. This gives the protein CASSPEGNTDTQYF.